Listed below are T cell receptor beta chains from one sample, sequenced in a study of T cell clones after liver transplantation. Using immunoSEQ multiplex PCR, the repertoire was profiled, and TCRdb retains in-frame clones only, with some absent. The sample holds over 55,000 clones, around 70% seen once. Sequences were derived from CD4+ T cells from blood, sampled at the roughly 16-month timepoint. These receptors were obtained from a human patient who received a liver transplant. Some T cells may trace back to the graft donor. The CDR3 runs from the conserved cysteine through the conserved F or W. A D gene is named only where the DNA matches it firmly. Some rows mark clone size as missing; the rest say once, few, many or name a class of expanded clone.

.	TRBV5-1	TRBJ2-1	.	TGCGCCAGCAGCTTGGGGCTGAGGACCTCACCCAATGAGCAGTTCTTC	CASSLGLRTSPNEQFF
.	TRBV19	TRBJ2-2	.	TGTGCCAGTATCCCACAGCGAGGGATGGACACCGGGGAGCTGTTTTTT	CASIPQRGMDTGELFF
TRBD1	TRBV29-1	TRBJ1-1	.	TGCAGCGTATCGAAAGGGGGCAACACTGAAGCTTTCTTT	CSVSKGGNTEAFF
.	TRBV7-9	TRBJ2-5	.	TGTGCCAGCAGCTTAGGTCTAGCCCAAGAGACCCAGTACTTC	CASSLGLAQETQYF
.	TRBV5-1	TRBJ1-1	many	TGCGCCAGCAGCTTGTCCCAGAACACTGAAGCTTTCTTT	CASSLSQNTEAFF
.	TRBV11-3	TRBJ2-1	few	TGTGCCAGCAGCTTGCTGTCGGGAATCGTGAAAAATGAGCAGTTCTTC	CASSLLSGIVKNEQFF
.	TRBV28	TRBJ1-2	.	TGTGCCAGCAGTTTGGATTCTGGGATTTCAAAGGGCTACACCTTC	CASSLDSGISKGYTF
TRBD2	TRBV6-1	TRBJ2-3	.	TGTGCCAGCAGTGATTTTTCTAGCGGGGGTGATACGCAGTATTTT	CASSDFSSGGDTQYF
.	TRBV10-1	TRBJ2-5	.	TGCGCCAGCAGTGATGGAGGTCAGAAAGAGACCCAGTACTTC	CASSDGGQKETQYF
.	TRBV2	TRBJ1-5	.	TGTGCCAGCAACCTCGCAGGGAGCAATCAGCCCCAGCATTTT	CASNLAGSNQPQHF
.	TRBV7-2	TRBJ2-2	once	TGTGCCAGCAGCTTAGATGGAGTTTCCGGGGAGCTGTTTTTT	CASSLDGVSGELFF
TRBD1	TRBV5-6	TRBJ1-4	.	TGTGCCAGCAGCTTAAGAACAGGCGGGACAGGTGGGGAAAAACTGTTTTTT	CASSLRTGGTGGEKLFF
.	TRBV4-2	TRBJ1-2	few	TGTGCCAGCAGCCAAGCAACGGATTATGGCTACACCTTC	CASSQATDYGYTF
TRBD1	TRBV4-3	TRBJ2-4	.	TGCGCCAGCAGCCAAGGGACAGGGGGCGGGTGGAACATTCAGTACTTC	CASSQGTGGGWNIQYF
.	TRBV6-1	TRBJ2-6	.	TGTGCCAGCAGTGACAGGGTAAGATTCGTCCTGACTTTC	CASSDRVRFVLTF
.	TRBV7-9	TRBJ1-3	few	TGTGCCAGCAGCCCCTACAGAGATGTCTCTGGAAACACCATATATTTT	CASSPYRDVSGNTIYF
.	TRBV19	TRBJ1-4	.	TGTGCCAGTAGCACTGCTTCGGGGGAAAAACTGTTTTTT	CASSTASGEKLFF
.	TRBV15	TRBJ2-5	few	TGTGCCACCAGCAATGAGGCTGGGGAGACCCAGTACTTC	CATSNEAGETQYF
TRBD1	TRBV7-2	TRBJ2-7	.	TGTGCCAGCAGCTTAGTTTGGCAGGGGGCCCACGAGCAGTACTTC	CASSLVWQGAHEQYF
.	TRBV2	TRBJ2-5	.	TGTGCCAGCAGTGAAGCGAGGGGTAGGGAGACCCAGTACTTC	CASSEARGRETQYF
TRBD2	TRBV6-5	TRBJ2-1	.	TGTGCCAGCAGTACCCTAGCGGGGGGGTACAATGAGCAGTTCTTC	CASSTLAGGYNEQFF
TRBD2	TRBV7-2	TRBJ2-7	.	TGTGCCAGCAGCTTAGGTCTTAGCGGGTCCTCCTACGAGCAGTACTTC	CASSLGLSGSSYEQYF
.	TRBV2	TRBJ1-5	once	TGTGCCAGCAGTTTGGCCCCCGTCGCACTAGGGGGGGTAGGCAATCAGCCCCAGCATTTT	CASSLAPVALGGVGNQPQHF
TRBD2	TRBV5-1	TRBJ2-1	.	TGCGCCAGCAGCTGGACTAGCGGGGGATCCTACAATGAGCAGTTCTTC	CASSWTSGGSYNEQFF